This TCR beta chain emerged from a study of shared clonotypes between healthy human individuals. The germline gives CDR1 MNHNS, CDR2 SASEGT. Trimming took off 4 bases at V and 4 bases at J, with 14 bases between the two ends. The CDR3 loop spans 14 amino acids. Assay used: immunoSEQ multiplex PCR; TCRdb lists only in-frame clones, some missing. In the table there are 2 million or so clones, 95% of which are singletons. The specimen was naive CD4+ T cells sorted from blood. The subset was: CD45RA+ positively selected. The receptor was derived from a man between 18 and 29 years old in good health. The gene calls are TRBV6-1 and TRBJ2-7, with a tentative D call TRBD2 (7 bases). The DNA for the CDR3 is TGTGCCAGCAGTGTTGAGGGGGGACTATACGAGCAGTACTTC. It yields the protein CASSVEGGLYEQYF.